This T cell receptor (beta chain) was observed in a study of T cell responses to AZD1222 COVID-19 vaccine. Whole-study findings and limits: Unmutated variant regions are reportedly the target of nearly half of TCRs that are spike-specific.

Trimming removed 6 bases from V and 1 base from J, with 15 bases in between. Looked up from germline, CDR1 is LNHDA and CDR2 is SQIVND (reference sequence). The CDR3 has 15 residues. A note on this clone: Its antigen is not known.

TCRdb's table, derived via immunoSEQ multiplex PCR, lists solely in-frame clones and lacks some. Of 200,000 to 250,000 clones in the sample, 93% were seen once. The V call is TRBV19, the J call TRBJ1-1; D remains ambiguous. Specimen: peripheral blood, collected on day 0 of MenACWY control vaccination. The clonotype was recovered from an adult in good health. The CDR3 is CASRQPGRWNTEAFF. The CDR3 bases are TGTGCCAGTAGGCAACCCGGACGGTGGAACACTGAAGCTTTCTTT.